The text below deals with one TCR beta chain. Its antigen is still unknown. The data belong to a study of CXCR3-negative and CXCR3-positive naive CD8 T cells. Study as a whole: The TRB read total, approximately 130 million, broke down to about 1.5 +/- 0.3 million reads per library. General study points: The study found more hydrophobic TRB CDR3s in CXCR3-positive naive cells than in CXCR3-negative naive cells. For memory CD8+ cells diversity was much lower, but both naive subsets had comparably high diversity. Naive subsets expressed similar surface CD5; TRB CDR3 features served to infer TCR strength.

Each CD8+ T cell subset was flow-sorted in triplicate. Every sort contained 300,000 cells. 5' RACE with UMI labels generated the TRB cDNA libraries. TCRdb reanalyzed the 5' RACE reads and collapses them to one entry per CDR3 protein, without DNA. In total, the table holds just under 90,000 distinct CDR3 sequences. The CDR3 loop spans 14 amino acids. Germline V gives CDR1 MNHNS, CDR2 SASEGT. The chain is built from TRBV6-1 and TRBJ1-1. The receptor's source is a human donor in good health. Some clones in this sample may be carry-over from other donors' samples. The sequenced sample consisted of naive CXCR3+ CD8+ T cells from blood. The subset was: CD45RO-CCR7+CD27+CD95- naive CD8+ T cells expressing CXCR3 (TNR3+). The CDR3 here is CASSVGKELTEAFF.